What follows are 7 T cell receptor beta chains derived from one specimen sequenced in a study of T-cell memory formation after mild COVID-19. TCRdb ran MiXCR on the 5' RACE reads and lists one entry per CDR3 protein. The repertoire holds more than 150,000 distinct CDR3 sequences, about 18% seen once, with about 4% in the top ten. Source material: PBMCs or a T cell subset sorted from them (not recorded which). The receptors shown here come from a man aged 18 to 30 who had mild COVID-19 (a few samples of this study predate the infection). Cell type and time point are not known.

The rearrangement uses TRBV20-1 and TRBJ1-4, with D perhaps matching TRBD1 (6 bases). There are 14 residues in the CDR3. V shed 4 bases and J shed 5 bases, with 14 bases lying between them. In germline, CDR1 is DFQATT, CDR2 SNEGSKA (reference sequence). The DNA for the CDR3 is TGCAGTGCTAAGGGTAGAGGACAGAATGAAAAACTGTTTTTT. Its protein is CSAKGRGQNEKLFF.

The chain recombines TRBV6-5 with TRBJ1-1; D unresolved. Germline-derived CDR1 and CDR2 are MNHEY and SVGAGI. Trimming cost V 5 bases and J 1 base, with 11 bases left between them. CDR3 length: 14 residues. CDR3 sequence reads: CASSKRVGNTEAFF. CDR3 bases: TGTGCCAGCAGTAAGCGGGTCGGGAACACTGAAGCTTTCTTT.

The genes are TRBV9 and TRBJ2-1, with 8 bases lining up with TRBD1. Trimming cost V 2 bases and J 6 bases; bases outside gene matches: 7. CDR1 is SGDLS, CDR2 YYNGEE, per germline. The CDR3 has 15 amino acids. The CDR3 nucleotides read TGTGCCAGCAGCGTGGGACAGGTCCAAGCCAATGAGCAGTTCTTC. Its protein product is CASSVGQVQANEQFF. Full variable domain (rest looked up from reference TRBV9 and TRBJ2-1): DSGVTQTPKHLITATGQRVTLRCSPRSGDLSVYWYQQSLDQGLQFLIQYYNGEERAKGNILERFSAQQFPDLHSELNLSSLELGDSALYFCASSVGQVQANEQFFGPGTRLTVL.

The chain employs TRBV12-3 or TRBV12-4 and TRBJ1-2; 10 positions agree with TRBD1. CDR3 length equals 13 residues. Trimming took 6 bases from V and 7 from J; bases not matched to a gene: 5. CDR3 loop: CASSIGTGVGYTF. CDR3 bases: TGTGCCAGCAGCATAGGGACAGGGGTTGGCTACACCTTC.

The rearrangement links TRBV7-2 to TRBJ2-1; 11 bases map to TRBD1. The CDR3 runs to 16 residues. CDR1 is SGHTA, CDR2 FQGNSA, per germline. Trimming at V came to 4 bases and at J to 7 bases, leaving 9 bases not matched to a gene. CDR3 sequence: CASSSRTGGFFNEQFF. As DNA, the CDR3 is TGTGCCAGCAGCTCTCGGACAGGGGGCTTTTTTAATGAGCAGTTCTTC.

V gene TRBV6-5 combines with J gene TRBJ1-2; D gene unclear. V was pared by 0 bases and J by 7 bases, with 15 bases between. CDR1 and CDR2 (germline): MNHEY, SVGAGI. CDR3 length equals 15 residues. In DNA form, the CDR3 reads TGTGCCAGCAGTTACTCGAAGCAGCTTTCCCCTGGCTACACCTTC. Translated, it gives CASSYSKQLSPGYTF.

This clonotype was observed a few times. V and J are TRBV4-1 and TRBJ2-3; weak D call: TRBD2 (7 bases). The CDR3 spans 15 residues. V gave up 4 bases and J gave up 5 bases, with 16 bases separating them. The germline V gene encodes CDR1 MGHRA and CDR2 YSYEKL. The CDR3 DNA reads as TGCGCCAGCAGCCTTTTGGGGGGGCCTAGAGATACGCAGTATTTT. It is translated as CASSLLGGPRDTQYF.